The 18 T cell receptor beta chains given below trace back to one sample, sequenced in a study of T cell responses to AZD1222 COVID-19 vaccine. The data were produced by immunoSEQ multiplex PCR, yet TCRdb's version contains in-frame clones alone and is incomplete. Here the sample spans approximately 200,000 clones, approximately 86% being singletons. The sequences come from peripheral blood, collected on day 0 of AZD1222 vaccination. The receptor set was obtained from an adult in good health.

This chain links TRBV3-1 (or the pseudogene TRBV3-2) with TRBJ2-7, with 7 bases aligning to TRBD2. CDR1 is LGHDT and CDR2 is YNNKEL in the germline V gene (reference sequence). The CDR3 consists of 15 residues. The V segment lost 2 bases and the J segment 0 bases; nucleotides outside the gene matches: 4. The CDR3 reads CASSQFGGSSYEQYF. The CDR3 bases are TGTGCCAGCAGCCAATTCGGGGGGAGCTCCTACGAGCAGTACTTC.

This sequence joins TRBV7-9 and TRBJ1-4; D might be TRBD1 (5 bases). Germline loops: CDR1 SEHNR, CDR2 FQNEAQ (reference sequence). The CDR3 sequence is 14 residues long. V was clipped by 4 bases and J by 2 bases, with 8 bases between them. The chain's CDR3 is CASSSRDTNEKLFF. CDR3 in DNA: TGTGCCAGCAGCTCCCGGGACACTAATGAAAAACTGTTTTTT.

The CDR3 sequence: CASSPLVAQTQYF. CDR3 nucleotide sequence: TGTGCCAGCAGCCCACTAGTAGCCCAGACCCAGTACTTC. The rearrangement links TRBV7-8 to TRBJ2-5, with D possibly matching TRBD2 (5 bases). CDR1 and CDR2 from the germline V gene are SGHVS and FQNEAQ. The CDR3 is 13 residues long. Trimming stripped 5 bases from V and 6 bases from J, with 13 bases between.

This chain joins TRBV6-1 and TRBJ1-3; no firm D call. The germline V gene has CDR1 MNHNS and CDR2 SASEGT. The V end lost 3 bases, the J end lost 0 bases, and 15 bases lay between the germline ends. The length of the CDR3 is 17 residues. The CDR3 is CASSDLNSALSGNTIYF. The CDR3 nucleotides read TGTGCCAGCAGTGACCTTAACAGTGCGCTCTCTGGAAACACCATATATTTT.

This clone was seen only once. V usage is TRBV20-1 and J usage is TRBJ2-1, with D hard to call. V lost 3 bases and J 5 bases, leaving 11 bases between the germline ends. This CDR3 is built from 13 residues. Germline CDR1 DFQATT, CDR2 SNEGSKA (reference sequence). CDR3 residues: CSASPPIHNEQFF. For the CDR3, the DNA is TGCAGTGCTAGTCCCCCGATCCACAATGAGCAGTTCTTC.

V usage is TRBV12-3 or TRBV12-4 and J usage is TRBJ1-6; no reliable D call. The CDR3 runs to 13 residues. V was cut by 0 bases and J by 14 bases, with 11 bases left in between. The CDR3 loop reads CASSLADVTALHF. The CDR3 coding sequence is TGTGCCAGCAGTTTAGCGGACGTGACGGCCCTCCACTTT.

The genes are TRBV19 and TRBJ2-1, with TRBD2 matching over 9 bases. The CDR3 is 16 residues long. CDR1 and CDR2 from the germline V gene are LNHDA and SQIVND (reference sequence). With V trimmed by 4 bases and J by 4 bases, 8 bases remained unmatched. The CDR3 DNA reads as TGTGCCAGTAGTAAGGGGGTAGCGGGGGAATACAATGAGCAGTTCTTC. This codes for CASSKGVAGEYNEQFF.

The genes are TRBV27 and TRBJ2-1; 9 bases map to TRBD2. From germline, CDR1 is MNHEY and CDR2 SMNVEV (reference sequence). Trimming at V came to 8 bases and at J to 0 bases, leaving 2 bases not matched to a gene. CDR3 length: 14 residues. CDR3 protein: CASRGGASYNEQFF. The DNA of the CDR3 is TGTGCCAGCCGCGGGGGGGCCTCCTACAATGAGCAGTTCTTC.

This clone was found a few times. The V gene is TRBV19, the J gene TRBJ1-4, with no clear D. This CDR3 has 14 amino acids. Germline lookup yields CDR1 LNHDA and CDR2 SQIVND (reference sequence). The V and J ends lost 1 base and 7 bases respectively, with 10 bases between them. The CDR3 loop reads CASSIGGSGEKLFF. As DNA, the CDR3 is TGTGCCAGTAGTATAGGCGGGAGCGGTGAAAAACTGTTTTTT. Together with reference TRBV19 and TRBJ1-4, the CDR3 gives the full variable domain: DGGITQSPKYLFRKEGQNVTLSCEQNLNHDAMYWYRQDPGQGLRLIYYSQIVNDFQKGDIAEGYSVSREKKESFPLTVTSAQKNPTAFYLCASSIGGSGEKLFFGSGTQLSVL.

The gene calls are TRBV7-9 and TRBJ2-5; tentative D call: TRBD2 (7 bases). Germline V gene sequence: CDR1 SEHNR, CDR2 FQNEAQ (reference sequence). The CDR3 loop spans 15 amino acids. V gave up 5 bases and J gave up 1 base, with 14 bases separating them. In DNA form, the CDR3 reads TGTGCCAGCAGCCCTAGAGGGGGGGCCCAAGAGACCCAGTACTTC. This gives the protein CASSPRGGAQETQYF.

This sequence joins TRBV7-3 and TRBJ2-5, with 9 positions matching TRBD2. V trimming: 1 base; J trimming: 1 base; junction bases outside the gene matches: 4. The CDR3 is 16 residues long. Germline CDR1 SGHTA, CDR2 FQGTGA. The DNA of the CDR3 is TGTGCCAGCAGCTTAAGCCCAGCGGGGGGCCAAGAGACCCAGTACTTC. Translating it yields CASSLSPAGGQETQYF.

The chain recombines TRBV10-1 with TRBJ1-6, with D unclear. V was pared by 0 bases and J by 14 bases, with 14 bases between. Germline CDR1 WNHNN, CDR2 SYGVQD (reference sequence). The CDR3 is 14 amino acids. The DNA for the CDR3 is TGCGCCAGCAGTGAGTCTTTTGGCGGGATGTCCCTCCACTTT. Translation: CASSESFGGMSLHF.

The rearrangement links TRBV5-1 to TRBJ1-1, with D possibly being TRBD1 (6 bases). The germline CDR1 and CDR2 sequences are SGHRS and YFSETQ. Trimming removed 7 bases from V and 3 bases from J, with 13 bases in between. There are 13 residues in the CDR3. The CDR3 spells CASWRSGDTEAFF. CDR3 in DNA: TGCGCCAGCTGGCGGTCAGGGGACACTGAAGCTTTCTTT.

The gene calls are TRBV15 and TRBJ1-6; no definite D call. The V end was cut by 7 bases, the J end by 7 bases, with 11 bases between. Germline values: CDR1 LNHNV, CDR2 YYDKDF (reference sequence). This CDR3 contains 13 residues. CDR3: CATTREENSPLHF. CDR3 DNA: TGTGCCACCACCCGCGAGGAAAATTCACCCCTCCACTTT.

This sequence joins TRBV30 and TRBJ1-2, with no clear D. This CDR3 comprises 13 residues. V lost 1 base and J lost 3, with 9 bases in between. Germline V lookup: CDR1 GTSNPN, CDR2 SVGIG (reference sequence). The CDR3 loop is CAWSGVRDYGYTF. The CDR3 DNA is TGTGCCTGGAGTGGGGTGAGGGACTATGGCTACACCTTC.

The rearrangement links TRBV12-3 or TRBV12-4 to TRBJ1-1, with D maybe TRBD1 (5 bases). Trimming took 4 bases from V and 5 from J, leaving 11 bases between them. The CDR3 consists of 13 residues. The CDR3, as DNA: TGTGCCAGCAGTTGGGGAGGGGCGACTGAAGCTTTCTTT. Its translation: CASSWGGATEAFF.

The chain links TRBV12-3 or TRBV12-4 to TRBJ1-2; D remains unclear. V was clipped by 1 base and J by 8 bases, with 11 bases between them. The CDR3 spans 13 residues. CDR3 nucleotide sequence: TGTGCCAGCAGTTTAGATCCAAGGGCGGGCTACACCTTC. Protein sequence: CASSLDPRAGYTF.

This clone was counted a single time. The chain couples TRBV5-1 to TRBJ2-7; TRBD1 agrees at 7 bases. Germline V gene data show CDR1 as SGHRS and CDR2 as YFSETQ. V lost 3 bases, J lost 2 bases, and 5 bases stayed unmatched. The CDR3 length is 14 residues. Written as DNA, the CDR3 is TGCGCCAGCAGCTCGACAGGGCGGCCCTACGAGCAGTACTTC. This encodes CASSSTGRPYEQYF.